The text below deals with one T cell receptor (beta chain). Its target is unknown. The data are from a study of cytomegalovirus exposure and HLA in healthy donors. The wider study: From HLA-typed donors, an early data release held tens of millions of unique TCRs. Of some 400 genotyped donors, about 81% grouped in the Caucasian-associated ancestry cluster. Points from the study as a whole: Some V segments could not be told apart, so they were left out, TRBV6-2 and TRBV6-3 among them. Based on reports, TCR beta sequences accurately predicted HLA-A and HLA-B alleles for most subjects.

Trimming shortened V by 5 bases and J by 2 bases, and 12 bases separated the two germline ends. The CDR3 consists of 14 residues. Per the germline V gene, CDR1 is SNHLY and CDR2 is FYNNEI. PCR was performed using 60 Vbeta and 13 Jbeta primers. Assay used: immunoSEQ multiplex PCR; TCRdb lists only in-frame clones, some missing. The sample includes over 100,000 clones, approximately 78% seen only once; the top ten take around 7.8%. The rearrangement links TRBV2 to TRBJ2-5; D gene unclear. Sequenced material: PBMCs. This TCR was sampled from a woman in her forties or fifties in good health and CMV-seropositive. CDR3 residues: CASSPPPSQETQYF. The CDR3 bases are TGTGCCAGCAGTCCCCCTCCTAGTCAAGAGACCCAGTACTTC.